This T cell receptor beta chain was captured in a study of CD8 T cells in ankylosing spondylitis. Study-wide results and limits: Ankylosing spondylitis blood appeared to carry a characteristic TCR beta motif of several highly homologous variants. Previous work reported some of these motif variants in the synovial fluid and blood of reactive arthritis. The study looked at matched synovial fluid samples from ankylosing spondylitis patients. Disease-linked clones were reported to be significantly enriched there.

The ends lost 3 bases at V and 6 bases at J; junction bases unmatched: 14. This CDR3 has 16 amino acids. CDR1 is DFQATT and CDR2 is SNEGSKA in the germline V gene (reference sequence). Quantitative 5'-RACE with molecular barcodes produced the TCR beta libraries. Using its own MiXCR run on the 5' RACE reads, TCRdb lists one record per CDR3 protein. This repertoire shows around 150,000 distinct CDR3 sequences, roughly 34% found once; its top ten account for about 5.5%. As for this clonotype: Its antigen is undetermined.

Input material: synovial fluid, either unsorted or a sorted T cell fraction (not recorded which). This TCR came from a male donor with ankylosing spondylitis. The chain links TRBV20-1 to TRBJ1-5; TRBD1 agrees at 7 bases. Written as DNA, the CDR3 is TGCAGTGCTAGGGTCAGCAGGGGGGCTGACTCTCAGCCCCAGCATTTT. As protein: CSARVSRGADSQPQHF.